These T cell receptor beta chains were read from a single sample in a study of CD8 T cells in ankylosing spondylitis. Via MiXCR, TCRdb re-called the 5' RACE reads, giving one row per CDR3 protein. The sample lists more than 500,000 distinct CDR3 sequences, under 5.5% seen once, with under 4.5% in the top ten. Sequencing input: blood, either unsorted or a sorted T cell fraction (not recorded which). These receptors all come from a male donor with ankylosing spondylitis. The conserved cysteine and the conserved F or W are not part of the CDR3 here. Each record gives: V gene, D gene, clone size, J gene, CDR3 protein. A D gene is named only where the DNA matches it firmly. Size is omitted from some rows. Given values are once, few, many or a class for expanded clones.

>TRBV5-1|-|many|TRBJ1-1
ASSSTADTEAF
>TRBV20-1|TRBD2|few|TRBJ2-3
SAKTSGGVSTDTQY
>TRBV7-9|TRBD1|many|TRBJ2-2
ASSRQGAGNTGELF
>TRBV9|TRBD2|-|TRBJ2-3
ASSVAPSGLDPDTQY
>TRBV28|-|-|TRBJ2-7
ASTFPGGVSYEQY
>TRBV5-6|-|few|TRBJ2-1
AMSFRVANEQF
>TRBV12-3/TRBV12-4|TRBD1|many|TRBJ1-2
ASTPGDRVRYT
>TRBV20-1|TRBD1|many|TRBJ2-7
SARGTGGEQY
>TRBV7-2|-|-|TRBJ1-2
ASSLGTPRGYT
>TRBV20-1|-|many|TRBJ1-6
SARERRAGRFYNSPLH
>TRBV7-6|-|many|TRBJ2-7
ASSSPFREQY
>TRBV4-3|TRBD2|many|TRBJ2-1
ASSQDQAAGEDNEQF
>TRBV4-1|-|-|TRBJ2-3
ASRQGLSADTQY
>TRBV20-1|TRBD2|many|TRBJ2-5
SAAPWRGVIEQETQY
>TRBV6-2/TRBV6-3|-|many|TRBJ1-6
ASSYQQGKGSPLH
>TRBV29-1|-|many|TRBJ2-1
SMERVYNEQF
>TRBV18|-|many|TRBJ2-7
ASSPPGGDEQY
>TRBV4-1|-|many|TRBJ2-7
ASSHVGGGAYEQY
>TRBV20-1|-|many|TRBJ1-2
SARDLGDYYGYT
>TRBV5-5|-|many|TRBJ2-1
ASSKTRGNEQF
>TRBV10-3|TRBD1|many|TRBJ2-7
AISDPGTGMYEQY
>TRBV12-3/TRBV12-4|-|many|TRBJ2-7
ASSEAVEVVQY
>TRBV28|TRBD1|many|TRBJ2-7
ASSLWGQGMSYEQY
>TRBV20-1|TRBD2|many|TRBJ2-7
SARGGKAGAQLYEQY
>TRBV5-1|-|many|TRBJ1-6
ASSLDSYYNSPLH
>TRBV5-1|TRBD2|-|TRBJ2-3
ASSAGLAGTDTQY
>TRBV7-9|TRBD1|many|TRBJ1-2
ASSSTGQTFYGYT
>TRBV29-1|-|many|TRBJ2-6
SVEVREMSSGANVLT
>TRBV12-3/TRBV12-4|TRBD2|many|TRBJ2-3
ASRRTSGNADTQY
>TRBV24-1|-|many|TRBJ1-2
ATSDPQGGYT
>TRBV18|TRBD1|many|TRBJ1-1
ASSPRTGVDTEAF
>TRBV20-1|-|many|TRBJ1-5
SASAGRNQPQH
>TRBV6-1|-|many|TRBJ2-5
ASSEMMGGETQY
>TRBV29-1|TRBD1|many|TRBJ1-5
SVEPPGQGQH
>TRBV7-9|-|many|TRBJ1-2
ASKTTMEAGTA
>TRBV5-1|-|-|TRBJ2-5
ASMAGLGETQY
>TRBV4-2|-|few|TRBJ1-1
ASSQDPVTGLNTEAF
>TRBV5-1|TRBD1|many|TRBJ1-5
ASSPTDRFNQPQH
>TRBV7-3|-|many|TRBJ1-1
ASSLNPGTPEAF
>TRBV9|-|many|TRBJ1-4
ASSLSDAPNEKLF
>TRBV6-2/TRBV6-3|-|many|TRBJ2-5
ASRELGPQETQY
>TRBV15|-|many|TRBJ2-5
ATSRDLQETQY
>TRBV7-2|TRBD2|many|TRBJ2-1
ASSTGLAGPLEQF
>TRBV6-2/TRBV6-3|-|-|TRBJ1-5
ASSRYGADNSNQPQH
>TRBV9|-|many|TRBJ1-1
ASSVVDTEAF
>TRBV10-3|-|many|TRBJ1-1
AISDRSGVTEAF
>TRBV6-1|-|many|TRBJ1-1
ASRRTQGSNTEAF
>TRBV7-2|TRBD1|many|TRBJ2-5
ASSLGWTGGSETQY
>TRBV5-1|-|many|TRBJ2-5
ASSLASRKETQY
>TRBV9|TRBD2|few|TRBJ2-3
ASSPHSGGAGTDTQY
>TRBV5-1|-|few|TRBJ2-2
ASSSIPPGDFYTGELF
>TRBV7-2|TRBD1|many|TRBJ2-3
ASSETGGTDTQY
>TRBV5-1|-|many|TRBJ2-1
ASRGDINEQF
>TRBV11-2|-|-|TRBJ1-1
ASSLRAAEAF
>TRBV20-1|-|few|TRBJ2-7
SAGRGLNYEQY
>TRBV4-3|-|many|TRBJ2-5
ASSQSPGPYQETQY
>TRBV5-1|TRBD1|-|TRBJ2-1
ASSLGTGFGHEQF